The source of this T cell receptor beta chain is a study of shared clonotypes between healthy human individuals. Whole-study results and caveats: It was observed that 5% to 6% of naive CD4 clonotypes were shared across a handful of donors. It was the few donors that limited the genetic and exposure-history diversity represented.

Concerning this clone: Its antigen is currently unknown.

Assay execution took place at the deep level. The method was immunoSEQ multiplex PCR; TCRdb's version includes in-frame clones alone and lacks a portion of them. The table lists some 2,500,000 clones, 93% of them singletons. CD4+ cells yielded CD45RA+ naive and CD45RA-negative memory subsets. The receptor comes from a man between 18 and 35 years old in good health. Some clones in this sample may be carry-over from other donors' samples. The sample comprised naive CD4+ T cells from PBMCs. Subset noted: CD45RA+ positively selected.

This CDR3 reads CASSRLGPGELFF. CDR3 DNA: TGTGCCAGCAGCCGACTAGGACCCGGGGAGCTGTTTTTT. This chain uses TRBV7-8 with TRBJ2-2; perhaps TRBD2 as D (6 bases). This CDR3 is 13 amino acids long. The germline V gene encodes CDR1 SGHVS and CDR2 FQNEAQ. V was cut by 5 bases and J by 6 bases, with 10 bases left in between.